This TCR beta chain was obtained from a study of blood T cell repertoires in COVID-19. For the study at large: The United States, Italy and Spain supplied acute and convalescent COVID-19 samples.

Under the authors' procedure: Amplified reference gene primers provided the basis for estimating nucleated cell counts. Generated by immunoSEQ multiplex PCR, the TCRdb table keeps only in-frame clones and is missing some. That table gives V, J and clone size, and the DNA gave D and trimming. The sample holds almost 200,000 clones, around 92% seen once. The CDR3 consists of 15 residues. Germline-derived CDR1 and CDR2 are SGHRS and YFSETQ. J gave up 3 bases and V 4 bases, and 7 bases lay outside the gene matches. Those who participated ranged in age from roughly 18 to 100 years and resided in about two dozen US areas. Cohort assignment relied on participant-reported clinical history.

This receptor was obtained from a woman aged 18-29 years who had recovered from COVID-19. The chain carries TRBV5-1 and TRBJ2-3; TRBD1 matches 8 bases. Specimen: PBMCs or T cells enriched from blood (not recorded which). The CDR3 DNA reads as TGCGCCAGCAGCCCAGGACAGGGTCAGACAGATACGCAGTATTTT. Amino acids: CASSPGQGQTDTQYF.